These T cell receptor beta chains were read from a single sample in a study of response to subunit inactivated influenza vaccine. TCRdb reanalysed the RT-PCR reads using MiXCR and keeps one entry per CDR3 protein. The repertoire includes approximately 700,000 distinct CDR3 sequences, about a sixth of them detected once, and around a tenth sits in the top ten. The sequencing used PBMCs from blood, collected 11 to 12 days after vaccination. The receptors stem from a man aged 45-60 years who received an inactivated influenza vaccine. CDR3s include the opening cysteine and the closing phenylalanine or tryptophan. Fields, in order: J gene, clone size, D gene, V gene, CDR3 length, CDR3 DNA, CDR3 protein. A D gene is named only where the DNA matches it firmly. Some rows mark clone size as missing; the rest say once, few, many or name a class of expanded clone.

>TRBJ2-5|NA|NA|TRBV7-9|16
TGTGCCAGCATGCCAGGTCTCGCGGGGGCCGAGGAGACCCAGTACTTC
CASMPGLAGAEETQYF
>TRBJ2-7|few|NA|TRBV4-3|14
TGCGCCAGCAGCCAAGAATACAGGGCCCACGAGCAGTACTTC
CASSQEYRAHEQYF
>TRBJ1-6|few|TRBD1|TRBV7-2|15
TGTGCCAGCAGAAAAGACAGGGCGGGTAATTCACCCCTCCACTTT
CASRKDRAGNSPLHF
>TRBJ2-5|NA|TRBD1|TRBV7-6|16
TGTGCCAGCAGCCAACTAGGACAGGGGTCATCAGAGACCCAGTACTTC
CASSQLGQGSSETQYF
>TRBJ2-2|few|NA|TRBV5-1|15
TGCGCCAGCAGCTTGGGACACCCGAACACCGGGGAGCTGTTTTTT
CASSLGHPNTGELFF
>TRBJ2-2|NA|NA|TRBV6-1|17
TGTGCCAGCAGACAAACCCTAGGAGGGGGGGTCACCGGGGAGCTGTTTTTT
CASRQTLGGGVTGELFF
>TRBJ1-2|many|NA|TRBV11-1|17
TGTGCCAGCAGCCGTGGTGGTGCGCTCCAGCGGACCTATGGCTACACCTTC
CASSRGGALQRTYGYTF
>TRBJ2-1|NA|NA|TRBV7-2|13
TGTGCCAGCAGCTTACCTAGTCTCAATGAGCAGTTCTTC
CASSLPSLNEQFF
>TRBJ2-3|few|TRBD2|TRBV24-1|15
TGTGCCACCAGTGGCGGGGGGGCCTCCACAGATACGCAGTATTTT
CATSGGGASTDTQYF
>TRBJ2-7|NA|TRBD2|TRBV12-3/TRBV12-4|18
TGTGCCAGCAGTTTAGCGTATGGGGGCGGGGGGGCCCGCTACGAGCAGTACTTC
CASSLAYGGGGARYEQYF
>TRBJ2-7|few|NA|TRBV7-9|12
TGTGCCAGCAGCCAGCGGAAGGTCGGGCAGTACTTC
CASSQRKVGQYF
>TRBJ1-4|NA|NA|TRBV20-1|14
TGCAGTGCTAGTCAGGGGTCAACTAATGAAAAACTGTTTTTT
CSASQGSTNEKLFF
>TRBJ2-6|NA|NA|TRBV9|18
TGTGCCAGCAGCGCCTCCGGGACAAGGGAGGGTGGGGCCAACGTCCTGACTTTC
CASSASGTREGGANVLTF
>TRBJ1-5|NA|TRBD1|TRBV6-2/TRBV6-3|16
TGTGCCAGCAGTTACGGAGCGGCGACAGGGAACCAGCCCCAGCATTTT
CASSYGAATGNQPQHF
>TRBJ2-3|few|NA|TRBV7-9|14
TGTGCCAGCAGCTCGACACTTAGCACAGATACGCAGTATTTT
CASSSTLSTDTQYF
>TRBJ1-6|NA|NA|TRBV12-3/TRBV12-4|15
TGTGCCAGCAGTTTATCCAACAGAAATAATTCACCCCTCCACTTT
CASSLSNRNNSPLHF
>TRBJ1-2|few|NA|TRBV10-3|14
TGTGCCATCAGTCAGGAAGGGACTGTCTATGGCTACACCTTC
CAISQEGTVYGYTF
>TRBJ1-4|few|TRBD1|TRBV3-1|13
TGTGCCAGCAGCCAGAACCGGGACAGGGGACTGTTTTTT
CASSQNRDRGLFF
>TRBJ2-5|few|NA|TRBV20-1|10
TGCAGTGCCCCCGGAGAGACCCAGTACTTC
CSAPGETQYF
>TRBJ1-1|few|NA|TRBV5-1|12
TGCGCCAGCAGCTTGAGCGAAGGTGAAGCTTTCTTT
CASSLSEGEAFF
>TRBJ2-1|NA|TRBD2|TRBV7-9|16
TGTGCCGGCAGCTCCCTTAGCGGGAGGGCCTACAATGAGCAGTTCTTC
CAGSSLSGRAYNEQFF
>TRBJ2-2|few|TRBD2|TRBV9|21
TGTGCCAGCAGCGCCCGACTAGCGGGAAGAGTAAGAGCCGCGATCACCGGGGAGCTGTTTTTT
CASSARLAGRVRAAITGELFF
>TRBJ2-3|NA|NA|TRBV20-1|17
TGCAGTGCTAGAGATCCCAGACTAGGCATGTCTACAGATACGCAGTATTTT
CSARDPRLGMSTDTQYF
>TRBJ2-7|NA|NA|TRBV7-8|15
TGTGCCAGCAGCTTAGAGCTGGGTGTGACCTACGAGCAGTACTTC
CASSLELGVTYEQYF
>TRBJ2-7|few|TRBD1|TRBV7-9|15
TGTGCCAGCAGCCCCGGGACAGTGCCCTCCTACGAGCAGTACTTC
CASSPGTVPSYEQYF
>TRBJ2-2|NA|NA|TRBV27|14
TGTGCCAGCAGTTTAACGGGATCGAATGCGGAGCTGTTTTTT
CASSLTGSNAELFF
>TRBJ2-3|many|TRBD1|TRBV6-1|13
TGTGCCAGTCGGACAGGGGGCACAGATACGCAGTATTTT
CASRTGGTDTQYF
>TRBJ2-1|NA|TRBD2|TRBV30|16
TGTGCCTGGAGTGGACTAGCGGGAGGCTCCTACAATGAGCAGTTCTTC
CAWSGLAGGSYNEQFF
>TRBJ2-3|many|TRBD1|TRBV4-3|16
TGCGCCAGCAGCCAACACAGGGGGCGCTTCCCAGATACGCAGTATTTT
CASSQHRGRFPDTQYF
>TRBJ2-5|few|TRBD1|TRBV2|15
TGTGCCAGCAGCCGCGAGGGACAGCAGGGAGAGACCCAGTACTTC
CASSREGQQGETQYF
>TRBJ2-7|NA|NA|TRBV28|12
TGTGCCAGCAGCGGGAGTCTCTACGAGCAGTACTTC
CASSGSLYEQYF
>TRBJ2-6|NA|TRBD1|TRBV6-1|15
TGTGCCAGCAGGGACAGGGGCTCTGGGGCCAACGTCCTGACTTTC
CASRDRGSGANVLTF
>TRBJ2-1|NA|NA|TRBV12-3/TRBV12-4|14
TGTGCCAGCAGTTTAGAGGGGCATCGGGATGAGCAGTTCTTC
CASSLEGHRDEQFF
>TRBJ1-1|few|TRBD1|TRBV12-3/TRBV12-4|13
TGTGCCAGCAGCTTTCAGGGGGCCACTGAAGCTTTCTTT
CASSFQGATEAFF
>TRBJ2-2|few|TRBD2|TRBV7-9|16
TGTGCCAGCAGCCGACTAGCGGGGGGAACGACCGGGGAGCTGTTTTTT
CASSRLAGGTTGELFF
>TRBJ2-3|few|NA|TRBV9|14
TGTGCCAGCAGCCGCCAAACTAGCACAGATACGCAGTATTTT
CASSRQTSTDTQYF
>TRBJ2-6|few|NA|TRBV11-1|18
TGTGCCAGCAGCTATATCAGGGCGAGTAGCTCTGGGGCCAACGTCCTGACTTTC
CASSYIRASSSGANVLTF
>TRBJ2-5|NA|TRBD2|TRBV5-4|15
TGTGCCAGCCAAGCGAGCGGGGGGGCAGGAGAGACCCAGTACTTC
CASQASGGAGETQYF
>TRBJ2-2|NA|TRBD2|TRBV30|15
TGTGTCTGGAGTTCCGGGGGGGTTCCGACCGGGGAGCTGTTTTTT
CVWSSGGVPTGELFF
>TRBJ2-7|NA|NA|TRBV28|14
TGTGCCAGCAGCCCACAGATGGGAGGTCGCGAGCAGTACTTC
CASSPQMGGREQYF
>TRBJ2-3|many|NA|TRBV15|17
TGTGCCACCAGCAGAGCTACAGGGAGGGACGGCACAGATACGCAGTATTTT
CATSRATGRDGTDTQYF
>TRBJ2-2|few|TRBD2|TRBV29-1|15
TGCAGCGTTGAATGGGGGGGGTTTGGGACCGGGGAGCTGTTTTTT
CSVEWGGFGTGELFF
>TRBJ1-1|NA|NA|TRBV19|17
TGTGCCAGTCGAAATGAAAGGGACTTTTTTCCTCCTTCTGAAGCTTTCTTT
CASRNERDFFPPSEAFF
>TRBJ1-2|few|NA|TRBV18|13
TGTGCCAGCTCACCAGCGGGGAGAGCCGGCTACACCTTC
CASSPAGRAGYTF
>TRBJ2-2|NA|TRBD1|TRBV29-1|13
TGCAGCGCCGGGACAGGGGGCAGGGGGGAGCTGTTTTTT
CSAGTGGRGELFF
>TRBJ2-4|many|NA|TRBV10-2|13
TGCGCCAGCAGTGCCGGGGATAGGGGCATTCAGTACTTC
CASSAGDRGIQYF
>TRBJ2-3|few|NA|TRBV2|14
TGTGCCAGCAGTGGAGACCAATTCCCAGATACGCAGTATTTT
CASSGDQFPDTQYF
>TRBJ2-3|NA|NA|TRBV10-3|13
TGTGCCATCAGTGAGTCCTCGATGGATACGCAGTATTTT
CAISESSMDTQYF
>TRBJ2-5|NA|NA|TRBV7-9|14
TGTGCCAGCAGCTCGACCCAGTACCAAGAGACCCAGTACTTC
CASSSTQYQETQYF
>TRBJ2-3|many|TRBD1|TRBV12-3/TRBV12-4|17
TGTGCCAGCAGTCCCTTTTGGTCAGGGGGCTTTGCAGATACGCAGTATTTT
CASSPFWSGGFADTQYF
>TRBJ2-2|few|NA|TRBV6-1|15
TGTGCCAGCACCCCATCCTGGCGGAACACCGGGGAGCTGTTTTTT
CASTPSWRNTGELFF
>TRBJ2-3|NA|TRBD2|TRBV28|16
TGTGCCAGCATTCCGGGGGGGCACGATTTAACAGATACGCAGTATTTT
CASIPGGHDLTDTQYF
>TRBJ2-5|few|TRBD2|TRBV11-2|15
TGTGCCAGCAGCTTAGGTAGCGGGGTAGGGGAGACCCAGTACTTC
CASSLGSGVGETQYF
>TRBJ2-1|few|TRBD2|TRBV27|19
TGTGCCAGCAGTTTAGAGGGTGTGTCTAGCGGGATCATTGTTGGGGAGCAGTTCTTC
CASSLEGVSSGIIVGEQFF
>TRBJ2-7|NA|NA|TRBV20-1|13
TGCAGTGCTAGGGAGACCCATTCCTACGAGCAGTACTTC
CSARETHSYEQYF